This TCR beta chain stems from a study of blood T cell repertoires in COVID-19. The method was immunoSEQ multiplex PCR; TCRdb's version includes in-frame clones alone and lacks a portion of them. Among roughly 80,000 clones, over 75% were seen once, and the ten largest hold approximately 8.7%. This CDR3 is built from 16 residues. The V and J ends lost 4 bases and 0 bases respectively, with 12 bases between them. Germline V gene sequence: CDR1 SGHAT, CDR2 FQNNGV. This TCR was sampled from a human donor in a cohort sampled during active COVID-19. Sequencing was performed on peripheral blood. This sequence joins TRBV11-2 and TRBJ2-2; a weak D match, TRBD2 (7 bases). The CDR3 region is CASSWAGAANTGELFF. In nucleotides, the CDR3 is TGTGCCAGCAGCTGGGCGGGGGCGGCGAACACCGGGGAGCTGTTTTTT.